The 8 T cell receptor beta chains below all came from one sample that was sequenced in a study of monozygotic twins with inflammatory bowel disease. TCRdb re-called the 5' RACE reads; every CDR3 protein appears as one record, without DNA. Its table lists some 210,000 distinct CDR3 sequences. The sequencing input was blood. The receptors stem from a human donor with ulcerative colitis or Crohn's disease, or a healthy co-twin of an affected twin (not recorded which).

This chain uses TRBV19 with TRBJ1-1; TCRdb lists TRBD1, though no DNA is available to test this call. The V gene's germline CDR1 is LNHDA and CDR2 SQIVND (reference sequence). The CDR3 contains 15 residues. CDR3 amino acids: CASSMPPGAGTEAFF.

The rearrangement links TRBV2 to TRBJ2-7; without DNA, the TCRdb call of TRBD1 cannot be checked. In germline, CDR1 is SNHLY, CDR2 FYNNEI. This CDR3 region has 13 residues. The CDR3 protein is CASGGLFDYEQYF.

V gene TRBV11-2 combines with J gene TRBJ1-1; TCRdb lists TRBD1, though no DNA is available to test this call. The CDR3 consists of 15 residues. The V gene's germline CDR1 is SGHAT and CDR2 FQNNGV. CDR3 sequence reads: CASSLGQGLNTEAFF.

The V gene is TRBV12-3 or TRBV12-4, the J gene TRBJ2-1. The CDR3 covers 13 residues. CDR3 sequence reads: CASSPLYYNEQFF.

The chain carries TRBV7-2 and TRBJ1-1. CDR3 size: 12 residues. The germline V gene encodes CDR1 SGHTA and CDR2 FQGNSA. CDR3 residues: CASSWLDTEAFF.

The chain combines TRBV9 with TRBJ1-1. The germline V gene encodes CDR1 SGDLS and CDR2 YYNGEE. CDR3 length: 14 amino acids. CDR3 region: CASSVLGTNTEAFF.

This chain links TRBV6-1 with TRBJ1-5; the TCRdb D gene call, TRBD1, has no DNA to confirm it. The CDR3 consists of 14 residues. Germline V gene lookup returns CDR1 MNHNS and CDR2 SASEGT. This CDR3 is CASSARGLNQPQHF.

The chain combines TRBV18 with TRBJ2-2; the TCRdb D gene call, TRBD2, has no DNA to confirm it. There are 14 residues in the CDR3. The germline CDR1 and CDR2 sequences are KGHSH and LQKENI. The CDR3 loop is CASSPGSRDGELFF.